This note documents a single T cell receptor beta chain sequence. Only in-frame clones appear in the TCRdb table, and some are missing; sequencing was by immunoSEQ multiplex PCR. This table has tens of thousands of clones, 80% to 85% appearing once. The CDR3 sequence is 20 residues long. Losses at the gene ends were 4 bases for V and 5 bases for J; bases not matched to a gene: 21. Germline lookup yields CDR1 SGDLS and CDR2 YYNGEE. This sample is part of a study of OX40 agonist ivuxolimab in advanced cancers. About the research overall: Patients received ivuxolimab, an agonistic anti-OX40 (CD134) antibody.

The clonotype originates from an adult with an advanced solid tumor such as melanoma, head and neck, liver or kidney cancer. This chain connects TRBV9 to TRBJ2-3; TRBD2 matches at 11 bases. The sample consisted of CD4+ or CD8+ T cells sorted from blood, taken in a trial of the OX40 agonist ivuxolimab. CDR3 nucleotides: TGTGCCAGCAGCACCTATTGGCTAGCGGGAGGAGGGAGAGTAAGAGATACGCAGTATTTT. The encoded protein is CASSTYWLAGGGRVRDTQYF. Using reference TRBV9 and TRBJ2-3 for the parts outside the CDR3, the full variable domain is DSGVTQTPKHLITATGQRVTLRCSPRSGDLSVYWYQQSLDQGLQFLIQYYNGEERAKGNILERFSAQQFPDLHSELNLSSLELGDSALYFCASSTYWLAGGGRVRDTQYFGPGTRLTVL.